Below, one TCR beta chain is given with its context. Its antigen remains unknown. Extracted total RNA amounted to at least 5.5 micrograms for each sample. CDR1 SGHTA and CDR2 FQGNSA come from the germline V gene. The CDR3 extends over 16 amino acids. With 2 bases removed from V and 0 bases from J, the gap between germline ends came to 13 bases. A second PCR of 7 to 11 cycles used a sample-barcoded 5' primer and a J-beta primer mix. Unique molecular identifiers of 12 random nucleotides labeled each cDNA. One entry per CDR3 protein, called by TCRdb with MiXCR from the 5' RACE reads. The sample shows roughly 930,000 distinct CDR3 sequences, 40% to 60% of them seen only once. This sample was taken from a study of blood T cells in healthy people across ages. In the study overall: There was about one barcoded beta molecule captured by template switching per two T cells.

Regarding the study as a whole: Naive and antigen-experienced cells could not be conclusively compared, given unsorted PBMCs.

Sample: blood. This chain uses TRBV7-2 with TRBJ1-1; no firm D call. The sequence came from a man between 25 and 39 years old in good health. This CDR3 is CASSLFASGMNTEAFF. CDR3 bases: TGTGCCAGCAGCTTATTTGCGTCCGGAATGAACACTGAAGCTTTCTTT.